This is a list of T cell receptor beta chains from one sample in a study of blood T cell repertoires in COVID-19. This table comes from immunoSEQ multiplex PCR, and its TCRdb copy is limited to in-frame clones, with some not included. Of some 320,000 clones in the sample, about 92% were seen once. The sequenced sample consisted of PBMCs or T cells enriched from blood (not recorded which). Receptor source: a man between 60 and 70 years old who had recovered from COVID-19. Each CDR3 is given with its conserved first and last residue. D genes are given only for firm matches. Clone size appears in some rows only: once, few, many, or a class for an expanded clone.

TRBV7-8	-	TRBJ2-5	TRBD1	TGTGCCAGCAGCTTAGCGGGACAGGGACCGGAGACCCAGTACTTC	CASSLAGQGPETQYF
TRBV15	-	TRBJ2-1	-	TGTGCCACCGGAGGAGCGGGTAGCTACAATGAGCAGTTCTTC	CATGGAGSYNEQFF
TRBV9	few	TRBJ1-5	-	TGTGCCAGCAGCCCCGGAGGAGGAAATAATCAGCCCCAGCATTTT	CASSPGGGNNQPQHF
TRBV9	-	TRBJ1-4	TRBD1	TGTGCCAGCAGCGCGGGGTCAGGGGGATCGAGGGAAAAACTGTTTTTT	CASSAGSGGSREKLFF
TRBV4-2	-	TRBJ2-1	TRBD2	TGTGCCAGCAGCCAAGAAGTCGGGGGGACTAGCCGTAGCTCCTACAATGAGCAGTTCTTC	CASSQEVGGTSRSSYNEQFF
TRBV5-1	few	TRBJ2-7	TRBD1	TGCGCCAGCAGCTTGGGGGACAGGGGGAGTCGCGAGCAGTACTTC	CASSLGDRGSREQYF
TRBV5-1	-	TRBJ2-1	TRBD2	TGCGCCAGCAGCTTGGATCCTGCCGGGACTAGCGGGAGGTGGGGGTTCTTC	CASSLDPAGTSGRWGFF
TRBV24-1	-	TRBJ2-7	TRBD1	TGTGCCACCATTTTACTCCCCCCCCGGGACAGGGATTACGAGCAGTACTTC	CATILLPPRDRDYEQYF
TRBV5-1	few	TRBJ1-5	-	TGCGCCAGCAGCTTGGGAGGAGCCGCACTCCAGCATTTT	CASSLGGAALQHF
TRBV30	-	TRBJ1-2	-	TGTGCCTGGCGACAGGCGTCTCATGGCTACACCTTC	CAWRQASHGYTF
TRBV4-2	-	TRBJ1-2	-	TGTGCCAGCAGCCAAGTCAACCGGGGAAACTATGGCTACACCTTC	CASSQVNRGNYGYTF
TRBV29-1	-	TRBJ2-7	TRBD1	TGCAGCGCCCGGGACAGGGCCTTAGAGCAGTACTTC	CSARDRALEQYF
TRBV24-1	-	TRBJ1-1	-	TGTGCCACCAGTGAGGTACAGACAGACTCCTACACTGAAGCTTTCTTT	CATSEVQTDSYTEAFF
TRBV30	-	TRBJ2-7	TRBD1	TGTGCCTGGAGTGTAAGGGAGACAGGGTACGAGCAGTACTTC	CAWSVRETGYEQYF
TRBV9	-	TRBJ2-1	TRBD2	TGTGCCAGCAGCGTTAGCGGGGCAAACAATGAGCAGTTCTTC	CASSVSGANNEQFF
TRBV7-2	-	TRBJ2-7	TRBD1	TGTGCCAGCAGCTTAGTAGGGGACAGGGTCCCCGAGCAGTACTTC	CASSLVGDRVPEQYF
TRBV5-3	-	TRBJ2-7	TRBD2	TGTGCCAGAAGCTTGGGTAGCGGGACTAAAGATCGGCACGAGCAGTACTTC	CARSLGSGTKDRHEQYF
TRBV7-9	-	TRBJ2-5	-	TGTGCCAGCAGCTTACAGGGGGGCAAGGGGTTAGAGACCCAGTACTTC	CASSLQGGKGLETQYF
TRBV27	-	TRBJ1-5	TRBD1	TGTGCCAGCAGTTTAAGACAGGGAAATCAGCCCCAGCATTTT	CASSLRQGNQPQHF
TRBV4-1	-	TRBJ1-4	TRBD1	TGCGCCAGCAGCCAAGTTCGAGGGACAGTAAATGAAAAACTGTTTTTT	CASSQVRGTVNEKLFF
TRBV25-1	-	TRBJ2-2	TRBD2	TGTGCCAGCAGTGTTCGGGGGGCGAACACCGGGGAGCTGTTTTTT	CASSVRGANTGELFF
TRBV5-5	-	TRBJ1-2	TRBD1	TGTGCCAGCAGCTTGCCAGGGGGGCAAGGTGGCTACACCTTC	CASSLPGGQGGYTF
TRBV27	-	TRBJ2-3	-	TGTGCCAGCAGTTTATCGGACTACTACGGCACAGATACGCAGTATTTT	CASSLSDYYGTDTQYF
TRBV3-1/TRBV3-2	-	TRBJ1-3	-	TGTGCCAGCAGCCAAGTCAGGGGAAACACCATATATTTT	CASSQVRGNTIYF